This TCR beta chain emerged from a study of CD8+ T cells in alopecia areata. cDNA prepared by RNA extraction and subsequent reverse transcription served as the template for sequencing. Generated by immunoSEQ multiplex PCR, the TCRdb table keeps only in-frame clones and is missing some. The sample lists 200,000 to 250,000 clones; roughly two thirds were seen once. This specimen consisted of CD4+ T cells sorted from blood, obtained at week 0. The TCR comes from a human donor with alopecia areata.

CDR3 DNA sequence: TGCGCCAGCAGCTTGGGAGGCACAGGCCGCCAAGAGACCCAGTACTTC. The encoded protein is CASSLGGTGRQETQYF. This sequence joins TRBV5-1 and TRBJ2-5; tentative D call: TRBD1 (5 bases). The CDR3 is 16 residues long. In germline, CDR1 is SGHRS, CDR2 YFSETQ. Deletions cut 0 bases from V and 1 base from J, with 13 bases between. Filled out from reference TRBV5-1 and TRBJ2-5, the complete variable domain reads KAGVTQTPRYLIKTRGQQVTLSCSPISGHRSVSWYQQTPGQGLQFLFEYFSETQRNKGNFPGRFSGRQFSNSRSEMNVSTLELGDSALYLCASSLGGTGRQETQYFGPGTRLLVL.